One and the same sample provided the 18 T cell receptor beta chains below, sequenced in a study of T cell responses to AZD1222 COVID-19 vaccine. Produced via immunoSEQ multiplex PCR; TCRdb's table is partial and in-frame only. The sample shows approximately 110,000 clones, 70% to 90% of them seen only once. The specimen was peripheral blood, collected 28 days after the second AZD1222 dose. These TCRs come from an adult who received the AZD1222 COVID-19 vaccine.

Notes on this clone: The identical CDR3 is also encoded by other nucleotide sequences in the sample. This chain links TRBV18 with TRBJ2-3, with unresolved D. The CDR3 is 14 residues long. The germline V gene has CDR1 KGHSH and CDR2 LQKENI. Trimming took 0 bases from V and 3 from J, leaving 7 bases between them. The CDR3 region is CASSPPSRTDTQYF. CDR3 coding DNA: TGTGCCAGCTCACCACCCAGTCGGACAGATACGCAGTATTTT.

The chain couples TRBV28 to TRBJ2-3; 11 bases fit TRBD2. CDR1 is MDHEN, CDR2 SYDVKM, per germline. This CDR3 has 14 amino acids. V lost 6 bases, J lost 7 bases, and 6 bases stayed unmatched. CDR3 amino acids: CASRLTSGTNTQYF. CDR3 nucleotide sequence: TGTGCCAGCAGACTGACTAGCGGGACAAATACGCAGTATTTT.

The rearrangement links TRBV7-3 to TRBJ1-3; D ambiguous. Germline CDR1 reads SGHTA; CDR2 reads FQGTGA. The CDR3 sequence is 13 residues long. Between the trimmed V and J ends, which lost 4 bases and 2 bases, there was a span of 6 bases. The chain's CDR3 is CASSYGAGNTIYF. As DNA, the CDR3 is TGTGCCAGCAGCTACGGCGCTGGAAACACCATATATTTT.

The gene calls are TRBV19 and TRBJ1-1; D remains ambiguous. The CDR3 spans 14 residues. The germline CDR1 and CDR2 sequences are LNHDA and SQIVND (reference sequence). Trimming pared 6 bases from V and 1 base from J, leaving 12 bases between. The CDR3 sequence: CASRGSGPNTEAFF. The DNA for the CDR3 is TGTGCCAGTAGGGGCTCGGGTCCGAACACTGAAGCTTTCTTT.

This clone turned up a few times. The J gene is TRBJ1-2, the V gene TRBV5-6; no definite D call. V gave up 0 bases and J gave up 4 bases, with 7 bases separating them. Germline CDR1 and CDR2: SGHDT and YYEEEE. The CDR3 consists of 13 residues. The CDR3 loop is CASSLEELYGYTF. CDR3 DNA: TGTGCCAGCAGCTTGGAAGAACTCTATGGCTACACCTTC.

The V call is TRBV5-6, the J call TRBJ1-4; TRBD1 agrees at 7 bases. Germline V CDR1 and CDR2: SGHDT, YYEEEE. This CDR3 has 18 amino acids. Trimming removed 4 bases from V and 0 bases from J; junction bases left unmatched: 12. The CDR3 DNA is TGTGCCAGCAGCACTTACTCGACAGGGCCTACAACTAATGAAAAACTGTTTTTT. This translates into CASSTYSTGPTTNEKLFF.

CDR3 amino acids: CASSQVLRGATNEKLFF. CDR3 coding DNA: TGTGCCAGCAGCCAAGTCCTCCGGGGAGCAACTAATGAAAAACTGTTTTTT. This chain connects TRBV3-1 (or the pseudogene TRBV3-2) to TRBJ1-4, with unresolved D. The germline V and J ends were trimmed by 1 base and 0 bases, with 12 bases remaining between them. Germline CDR1 is LGHDT and CDR2 is YNNKEL (reference sequence). CDR3 length equals 17 residues.

The rearrangement joins TRBV30 to TRBJ1-2; unclear D gene. V lost 2 bases to trimming and J lost 7 bases, with 20 bases between them. Looked up from germline, CDR1 is GTSNPN and CDR2 is SVGIG (reference sequence). This CDR3 is built from 15 residues. CDR3 amino acids: CAWSIPRVIGAGYTF. In DNA form, the CDR3 reads TGTGCCTGGAGTATACCTCGAGTGATTGGCGCTGGCTACACCTTC.

This chain joins TRBV27 and TRBJ2-7; D unclear. This CDR3 contains 14 residues. CDR1 is MNHEY and CDR2 is SMNVEV in the germline V gene (reference sequence). V lost 5 bases and J 7 bases, leaving 18 bases between the germline ends. DNA for the CDR3: TGTGCCAGCAGTCCTCTTGGGATAGTCAGGGAGCAGTACTTC. It encodes CASSPLGIVREQYF.

The chain combines TRBV4-3 with TRBJ2-1; 11 bases map to TRBD2. Germline trimming cut 3 bases from V and 10 bases from J; bases unmatched to any gene: 2. This CDR3 contains 13 residues. Germline V CDR1 and CDR2: LGHNA, YSLEER. The CDR3 region is CASSQRLAGEQFF. Written as DNA, the CDR3 is TGCGCCAGCAGCCAGCGACTAGCGGGAGAGCAGTTCTTC.

The chain joins TRBV5-4 to TRBJ1-1; unclear D gene. Germline V CDR1 and CDR2: SGHNT, YYREEE (reference sequence). This CDR3 is 15 amino acids long. The V gene lost 3 bases and the J gene lost 2 bases, with 14 bases spanning the gap. The CDR3 reads CASSSPAIHNTEAFF. The CDR3 bases are TGTGCCAGCAGCTCGCCCGCGATTCACAACACTGAAGCTTTCTTT.

The chain links TRBV28 to TRBJ2-7, with a weak D call TRBD2 (5 bases). The germline CDR1 and CDR2 sequences are MDHEN and SYDVKM. CDR3 length: 12 amino acids. V was cut by 10 bases and J by 2 bases, with 12 bases left in between. CDR3 in amino acids: CATLAFPYEQYF. The CDR3 coding sequence is TGTGCCACCCTAGCTTTCCCCTACGAGCAGTACTTC.

The chain combines TRBV5-3 with TRBJ1-2; 12 nucleotides match TRBD1. TRBV5-3 carries the ORF label, with uncertain function. This CDR3 has 14 amino acids. V shed 8 bases, J shed 5 bases, and the junction held 7 bases outside the gene matches. Here the CDR3 DNA reads TGTGCCAGTCAACCGGGACAGGGGGCGTATGGCTACACCTTC. Translation gives CASQPGQGAYGYTF.

The rearrangement links TRBV28 to TRBJ1-2, with 9 bases fitting TRBD1. V was pared by 6 bases and J by 7 bases, with 12 bases of the junction left unmatched. Germline CDR1 MDHEN, CDR2 SYDVKM. The CDR3 runs 15 residues. CDR3 loop: CASSLLTGGAGGYTF. In nucleotides, the CDR3 is TGTGCCAGCAGCTTACTTACAGGGGGCGCTGGTGGCTACACCTTC.

The V call is TRBV14, the J call TRBJ2-3; perhaps TRBD2 as D (6 bases). CDR1 SGHDN and CDR2 FVKESK come from the germline V gene. This CDR3 spans 16 amino acids. Between the trimmed V and J ends, which lost 5 bases and 2 bases, there was a span of 17 bases. CDR3 sequence: CASSLLGLKSTDTQYF. CDR3 in DNA: TGTGCCAGCAGCTTACTCGGACTAAAGTCCACAGATACGCAGTATTTT.

The chain carries TRBV6-2 or TRBV6-3 and TRBJ2-7; tentatively, D is TRBD1 or TRBD2 (5 bases each). The CDR3 is made up of 15 amino acids. V was shortened by 4 bases and J by 1 base, with 14 bases between the two germline ends. Germline V gene lookup returns CDR1 MNHEY and CDR2 SVGEGT. CDR3 DNA: TGTGCCAGCAGTTTCCTCGGGACGGAATCCTACGAGCAGTACTTC. Protein product: CASSFLGTESYEQYF.

A single count supports this clone. This chain uses TRBV11-2 with TRBJ1-1; no clear D. V lost 5 bases and J lost 4, with 14 bases in between. The CDR3 spans 14 residues. The V gene's germline CDR1 is SGHAT and CDR2 FQNNGV. DNA of the CDR3: TGTGCCAGCAGCCCTGACACGGTTGTCACTGAAGCTTTCTTT. As protein: CASSPDTVVTEAFF.

The rearrangement joins TRBV29-1 to TRBJ2-7; D is possibly TRBD1 (5 bases). The CDR3 consists of 12 residues. V lost 1 base, J lost 4 bases, and 8 bases lay in between. Germline CDR1 SQVTM, CDR2 ANQGSEA. In nucleotides, the CDR3 is TGCAGCGTTGAAGGGGGCGGATACGAGCAGTACTTC. Protein: CSVEGGGYEQYF.